The 9 T cell receptor beta chains in this list originate from one sample, sequenced in a study of blood T cell repertoires in COVID-19. Sequencing was performed with immunoSEQ multiplex PCR; in TCRdb, only in-frame clones are kept and a portion is missing. The sample has more than 40,000 clones; 85% to 90% are singletons. The source material was peripheral blood. The receptors were sampled from a man at least 80 years old with acute or convalescent COVID-19.

The genes are TRBV3-1 (or the pseudogene TRBV3-2) and TRBJ2-4, with D perhaps matching TRBD1 (5 bases). Germline-derived CDR1 and CDR2 are LGHDT and YNNKEL (reference sequence). Trimming stripped 3 bases from V and 9 bases from J, with 12 bases between. This CDR3 has 13 amino acids. The CDR3 coding sequence is TGTGCCAGCAGCCAGAGTGGGGCCGGCATTCAGTACTTC. It yields the protein CASSQSGAGIQYF.

The V gene is TRBV27, the J gene TRBJ2-5, with D perhaps matching TRBD2 (5 bases). Per the germline V gene, CDR1 is MNHEY and CDR2 is SMNVEV (reference sequence). V was trimmed by 5 bases and J by 4 bases, leaving 11 bases between them. This CDR3 is 13 amino acids long. CDR3 sequence: CASSQIRGETQYF. The CDR3 coding sequence is TGTGCCAGCAGTCAAATCCGGGGAGAGACCCAGTACTTC.

This chain connects TRBV27 to TRBJ2-6; the D gene is possibly TRBD1 (7 bases). CDR3 length: 18 residues. Between the trimmed V and J ends, which lost 1 base and 0 bases, there was a span of 13 bases. The germline V gene has CDR1 MNHEY and CDR2 SMNVEV (reference sequence). This CDR3 is CASSLFGGQISGANVLTF. For the CDR3, the DNA is TGTGCCAGCAGTTTATTCGGGGGACAGATCTCTGGGGCCAACGTCCTGACTTTC.

The V call is TRBV24-1, the J call TRBJ2-7; D is possibly TRBD2 (5 bases). The CDR3 sequence is 17 residues long. Trimming took 0 bases from V and 3 from J, leaving 17 bases between them. Germline lookup yields CDR1 KGHDR and CDR2 SFDVKD. CDR3 bases: TGTGCCACCAGTGATTTGCCCCGGCCCCTGGAGGACTACGAGCAGTACTTC. As protein: CATSDLPRPLEDYEQYF.

This chain links TRBV11-2 with TRBJ2-3; D may be TRBD2 (6 bases). Trimming took off 2 bases at V and 11 bases at J, with 20 bases between the two ends. Germline assignment: CDR1 SGHAT and CDR2 FQNNGV. The CDR3 has 15 residues. CDR3 sequence (DNA): TGTGCCAGCAGCTTAAATCGGGCTCTCTTGGGGGGGCAGTATTTT. It yields the protein CASSLNRALLGGQYF.

This clone was counted once. The J gene is TRBJ2-3, the V gene TRBV29-1; D call uncertain. Looked up from germline, CDR1 is SQVTM and CDR2 is ANQGSEA. The V end lost 3 bases, the J end lost 1 base, and 11 bases lay between the germline ends. The CDR3 runs 14 residues. CDR3 sequence reads: CSVDANLGTDTQYF. CDR3 nucleotide sequence: TGCAGCGTTGATGCGAATTTGGGCACAGATACGCAGTATTTT.

This sequence joins TRBV5-5 and TRBJ2-5, with D maybe TRBD1 (5 bases). The V end was cut by 2 bases, the J end by 1 base, with 12 bases between. Germline loops: CDR1 SGHKS, CDR2 YYEKEE (reference sequence). The CDR3 has 15 residues. The CDR3 loop is CASSLVRQGQETQYF. The CDR3 DNA sequence: TGTGCCAGCAGCTTAGTCAGGCAGGGCCAAGAGACCCAGTACTTC.

This chain joins TRBV7-9 and TRBJ2-2; 9 bases line up with TRBD2. This CDR3 has 15 residues. Trimming cost V 1 base and J 6 bases; bases outside gene matches: 3. Germline V gives CDR1 SEHNR, CDR2 FQNEAQ (reference sequence). The CDR3 DNA sequence: TGTGCCAGCAGCTTAGAGGGACTAGCTGCCGGGGAGCTGTTTTTT. Translated: CASSLEGLAAGELFF.

The chain links TRBV5-8 to TRBJ2-5, with TRBD2 as a possible D gene (6 bases). The V end was cut by 0 bases, the J end by 3 bases, with 15 bases between. The CDR3 loop spans 16 amino acids. From germline, CDR1 is SGHTS and CDR2 YDEGEE. DNA for the CDR3: TGTGCCAGCAGCTTGGGGGGGGAACCCACCAAAGAGACCCAGTACTTC. Translating gives CASSLGGEPTKETQYF.